This paragraph reports one TCR beta chain. This entry comes from a study of shared clonotypes between healthy human individuals. The data were produced by immunoSEQ multiplex PCR, yet TCRdb's version contains in-frame clones alone and is incomplete. The sample lists around 600,000 clones, less than 98% occurring once. From germline, CDR1 is MNHNS and CDR2 SASEGT. The CDR3 runs to 15 residues. Trimming took 0 bases from V and 6 from J, leaving 12 bases between them. The chain couples TRBV6-1 to TRBJ1-5; TRBD1 might be the D (5 bases). The sequenced sample consisted of naive CD4+ T cells sorted from blood. Subset: CD45RA+ positively selected. The source of this sequence is a woman aged 30 to 39 in good health. CDR3 residues: CASSEARDGGQPQHF. CDR3 in DNA: TGTGCCAGCAGTGAAGCCCGGGACGGAGGTCAGCCCCAGCATTTT.